One sample yielded the 2 T cell receptor beta chains listed below, sequenced in a study of blood T cell repertoires in COVID-19. Produced via immunoSEQ multiplex PCR; TCRdb's table is partial and in-frame only. The table includes approximately 260,000 clones, roughly 90% detected once. Source material: peripheral blood. The source is a man between 50 and 59 years old with acute or convalescent COVID-19.

This chain links TRBV7-9 with TRBJ1-2, with 9 positions matching TRBD1. V lost 9 bases, J lost 8 bases, and 10 bases stayed unmatched. The CDR3 has 13 residues. From germline, CDR1 is SEHNR and CDR2 FQNEAQ (reference sequence). The CDR3 nucleotides are TGTGCCAGACCTTACAGGGGGCAGGTAGGCTACACCTTC. Its translation is CARPYRGQVGYTF.

The rearrangement uses TRBV19 and TRBJ1-2, with TRBD1 matching over 8 bases. V dropped 4 bases and J dropped 2; count of bases not matched to a gene: 6. Per the germline V gene, CDR1 is LNHDA and CDR2 is SQIVND (reference sequence). The CDR3 consists of 15 residues. The CDR3 DNA follows: TGTGCCAGTAGTAGGACAGGGACGACAAACTATGGCTACACCTTC. Encoded protein: CASSRTGTTNYGYTF. Supplemented by reference TRBV19 and TRBJ1-2, the full variable domain reads DGGITQSPKYLFRKEGQNVTLSCEQNLNHDAMYWYRQDPGQGLRLIYYSQIVNDFQKGDIAEGYSVSREKKESFPLTVTSAQKNPTAFYLCASSRTGTTNYGYTFGSGTRLTVV.